This T cell receptor beta chain was observed in a study of cytomegalovirus exposure and HLA in healthy donors. Worth noting for this clone: The antigen is unknown.

Study conclusions and caveats: An analysis was carried out later, and it reportedly showed fewer N-insertions in an Asian-associated ancestry cluster than the approximately 610-donor mean.

Trimming took off 8 bases at V and 3 bases at J, with 17 bases between the two ends. Per germline, CDR1 MNHNS and CDR2 SASEGT. The CDR3 is 14 amino acids. Primers for the PCR totalled 60 Vbeta and 13 Jbeta. Profiling relied on immunoSEQ multiplex PCR, and the TCRdb table lists in-frame clones only, not all of them. Among about 150,000 clones listed, around 70% were seen once. V usage is TRBV6-1 and J usage is TRBJ2-7; tentative D call: TRBD2 (6 bases). The specimen was PBMCs. The origin of this receptor is a man aged 30 to 39 in good health and CMV-seronegative. This CDR3 reads CASGLLKGGYEQYF. DNA of the CDR3: TGTGCCAGCGGCCTCTTGAAGGGAGGCTACGAGCAGTACTTC.